Presented here are 27 T cell receptor beta chains from one specimen sequenced in a study of post-analysis software for immune sequencing data. Findings and limits, study-wide: Relative to controls, patients had five TRBV segments at higher frequency, with TRBV5-6, TRBV5-1 and TRBV20-1 among these.

Each TCR beta cDNA library carried unique molecular identifiers. TCRdb passed the PCR reads through MiXCR, listing each CDR3 protein once. Altogether roughly 800,000 distinct CDR3 sequences are present, about 57% being singletons, with the ten largest covering about 4.5%. No antigen is known for these receptors. Sequenced sample: blood. These receptors were obtained from a girl aged 10-17 years with multiple sclerosis.

This clonotype has just one count. This chain uses TRBV12-3 or TRBV12-4 with TRBJ2-3, with TRBD1 matching over 7 bases. This CDR3 has 14 amino acids. The V gene end was trimmed by 6 bases and the J gene end by 1 base; junction bases not matched to a gene: 4. In DNA form, the CDR3 reads TGTGCCAGCAGCACCGACAGGGGCACAGATACGCAGTATTTT. This encodes CASSTDRGTDTQYF.

The rearrangement joins TRBV6-5 to TRBJ2-5, with D hard to call. The J call may not be correct, given that the DNA end is closer to TRBJ2-7. This CDR3 contains 13 residues. The V gene's germline CDR1 is MNHEY and CDR2 SVGAGI. The CDR3 loop is CASSKAGYYEQYF. CDR3 coding DNA: TGTGCCAGCAGCAAGGCAGGATACTACGAGCAGTACTTC.

This clonotype was detected only a few times. The rearrangement uses TRBV7-9 and TRBJ2-3, with TRBD2 matching 7 bases. Germline lookup yields CDR1 SEHNR and CDR2 FQNEAQ (reference sequence). This CDR3 is built from 14 residues. Germline trimming cut 7 bases from V and 4 bases from J; bases unmatched to any gene: 8. DNA for the CDR3: TGTGCCAGCAACGGGCGGGAGAGGGCAGATACGCAGTATTTT. It is translated as CASNGRERADTQYF.

This rearrangement joins TRBV5-1 to TRBJ2-7, with 12 bases matching TRBD2. Trimming at V came to 1 base and at J to 5 bases, leaving 4 bases not matched to a gene. Germline CDR1 is SGHRS and CDR2 is YFSETQ. CDR3 size: 15 residues. The CDR3 reads CASSLSTSGGHEQYF. The CDR3, as DNA: TGCGCCAGCAGCTTGTCTACTAGCGGGGGGCACGAGCAGTACTTC.

The chain recombines TRBV29-1 with TRBJ2-7; the D gene is possibly TRBD2 (5 bases). Germline V gene data show CDR1 as SQVTM and CDR2 as ANQGSEA. V lost 7 bases and J lost 5, with 15 bases in between. The CDR3 extends over 12 amino acids. CDR3 bases: TGCAGCGCGGGCGGGTGGGTCAACGAGCAGTACTTC. Translated: CSAGGWVNEQYF.

The chain carries TRBV7-2 and TRBJ2-3, with 8 bases lining up with TRBD2. J lost 4 bases, V lost 3 bases, and 3 bases had no gene match. This CDR3 has 14 residues. Germline lookup yields CDR1 SGHTA and CDR2 FQGNSA. The CDR3, as DNA: TGTGCCAGCAGCTTTTGGCGGGGGGCAGATACGCAGTATTTT. It specifies CASSFWRGADTQYF.

Points on this clonotype: Germline and junction disagree at one end, which may indicate a read error. This rearrangement joins TRBV20-1 to TRBJ2-1; D perhaps matches TRBD1 (5 bases). The CDR3 has 13 amino acids. The germline gives CDR1 DFQATT, CDR2 SNEGSKA (reference sequence). The CDR3 protein is CSARDGHYDEQFF. The CDR3 nucleotides are TGCAGTGCTAGAGATGGACACTACGATGAGCAGTTCTTC.

This clonotype was recorded a few times. The chain is built from TRBV5-1 and TRBJ1-1; 12 bases fit TRBD1. V shed 2 bases and J 4 bases; nucleotides not matched to a gene: 9. The CDR3 extends over 17 amino acids. The germline V gene encodes CDR1 SGHRS and CDR2 YFSETQ. The CDR3 loop reads CASSFTGTGGPSTEAFF. In DNA form, the CDR3 reads TGCGCCAGCAGCTTTACCGGGACAGGGGGCCCCAGCACTGAAGCTTTCTTT.

This chain links TRBV29-1 with TRBJ2-7, with D perhaps TRBD2 (6 bases). The V end was cut by 4 bases, the J end by 2 bases, with 9 bases between. This CDR3 is built from 12 residues. Per germline, CDR1 SQVTM and CDR2 ANQGSEA. CDR3 bases: TGCAGCGTTGGGGGGGACCCCTACGAGCAGTACTTC. Amino acid sequence: CSVGGDPYEQYF.

CDR3 coding DNA: TGTGCCAGCAGCTTGGACCGGGAGGGCTATGGCTACACCTTC. Its translation is CASSLDREGYGYTF. The rearrangement links TRBV5-6 to TRBJ1-2; no definite D call. Germline CDR1 and CDR2: SGHDT and YYEEEE. The V and J ends lost 0 bases and 4 bases respectively, with 10 bases between them. This CDR3 spans 14 amino acids.

The chain couples TRBV10-3 to TRBJ2-7; 10 nucleotides agree with TRBD1. Germline V gives CDR1 ENHRY, CDR2 SYGVKD. The CDR3 has 14 residues. V lost 3 bases, J lost 5 bases, and 4 bases stayed unmatched. CDR3 region: CAISDRDRGDEQYF. CDR3 DNA sequence: TGTGCCATCAGTGACCGGGACAGGGGCGACGAGCAGTACTTC.

This clonotype was observed a handful of times. J is TRBJ2-5 and V is TRBV12-3 or TRBV12-4; a weak D match, TRBD1 (5 bases). The CDR3 sequence is 16 residues long. V lost 5 bases, J lost 1 base, and 17 bases lay in between. The CDR3 region has the DNA TGTGCCAGCAGTCCAAGACGTACAGGTATCCAAGAGACCCAGTACTTC. This codes for CASSPRRTGIQETQYF.

This clonotype was counted between two and nine times. CDR3 bases: TGTGCCAGCAGCTTAACTAGCGGGAGTCTCTACGAGCAGTACTTC. Translation gives CASSLTSGSLYEQYF. The chain has TRBV7-2 and TRBJ2-7; 11 nucleotides align to TRBD2. The CDR3 covers 15 residues. With V trimmed by 2 bases and J by 3 bases, 3 bases remained unmatched. Germline CDR1 SGHTA, CDR2 FQGNSA.

This chain links TRBV20-1 with TRBJ2-5; TRBD2 aligns across 11 bases. V lost 2 bases and J lost 2; bases outside the gene matches: 4. From germline, CDR1 is DFQATT and CDR2 SNEGSKA (reference sequence). The CDR3 is 15 residues long. The CDR3 DNA is TGCAGTGCTAGACCTCTAGCGGGAGGACAAGAGACCCAGTACTTC. Its translation is CSARPLAGGQETQYF.

This clonotype appeared once. The V and J genes are TRBV6-6 and TRBJ1-1; 9 nucleotides align to TRBD1. The CDR3 is 16 amino acids. The V gene end was trimmed by 7 bases and the J gene end by 2 bases; junction bases not matched to a gene: 11. Germline V gene sequence: CDR1 MNHNY, CDR2 SVGAGI (reference sequence). CDR3 in DNA: TGTGCCAGCATTGCCGGGACAGGGATCACCAACACTGAAGCTTTCTTT. This sequence encodes CASIAGTGITNTEAFF.

The CDR3 spells CASSSRGWGTATDTQYF. The CDR3 DNA is TGTGCCAGCAGCTCCCGGGGATGGGGGACCGCCACAGATACGCAGTATTTT. J is TRBJ2-3 and V is TRBV7-2; D tentatively reads TRBD1 or TRBD2 (5 bases each). Germline V gene sequence: CDR1 SGHTA, CDR2 FQGNSA. The CDR3 extends over 17 amino acids. Trimming stripped 4 bases from V and 2 bases from J, with 19 bases between.

The chain couples TRBV5-1 to TRBJ2-4, with D possibly being TRBD2 (6 bases). With the DNA end fitting TRBJ2-7 better, the J assignment may be wrong. Germline V CDR1 and CDR2: SGHRS, YFSETQ. The CDR3 length is 17 residues. CDR3 protein: CASSAVGGRIHFYEQYF. As DNA, the CDR3 is TGCGCCAGCAGCGCAGTCGGGGGACGGATCCATTTCTACGAGCAGTACTTC.

This chain joins TRBV5-1 and TRBJ1-2; possibly TRBD1 for D (6 bases). The CDR3 runs to 14 residues. Trimming took 3 bases from V and 4 from J, leaving 13 bases between them. Germline CDR1 is SGHRS and CDR2 is YFSETQ. The CDR3 sequence: CASSSDSASYGYTF. The DNA of the CDR3 is TGCGCCAGCAGCTCGGACAGCGCCTCCTATGGCTACACCTTC. The full variable domain, rest sourced from reference TRBV5-1 and TRBJ1-2, is KAGVTQTPRYLIKTRGQQVTLSCSPISGHRSVSWYQQTPGQGLQFLFEYFSETQRNKGNFPGRFSGRQFSNSRSEMNVSTLELGDSALYLCASSSDSASYGYTFGSGTRLTVV.

V usage is TRBV21-1 and J usage is TRBJ2-7; the D call in the table, TRBD2, was not verified against the DNA. The J call is uncertain, as TRBJ2-5 better fits the DNA end. TRBV21-1 is a known pseudogene. CDR3 length: 15 residues. CDR3 coding DNA: TGTGCCAGCAGGAGTACTAGCGGGCGCTCGGAGACCCAGTACTTC. It codes for CASRSTSGRSETQYF.

The V and J genes are TRBV29-1 and TRBJ1-2; D gene ambiguous. V dropped 0 bases and J dropped 4 bases, with 21 bases sitting between them. This CDR3 region has 17 residues. CDR1 and CDR2 (germline): SQVTM, ANQGSEA. The CDR3 protein is CSVEDERLLVDGYGYTF. CDR3 sequence (DNA): TGCAGCGTTGAAGATGAACGGCTCCTCGTGGATGGCTATGGCTACACCTTC.

The V gene is TRBV10-3, the J gene TRBJ2-5; 7 bases are shared with TRBD1. There are 15 residues in the CDR3. With V trimmed by 0 bases and J by 2 bases, 3 bases remained unmatched. Germline loops: CDR1 ENHRY, CDR2 SYGVKD. The CDR3 here is CAISESGTAQETQYF. As DNA, the CDR3 is TGTGCCATCAGTGAGTCGGGGACAGCTCAAGAGACCCAGTACTTC.

CDR3 region: CASSLYQGAYEQYF. DNA for the CDR3: TGTGCCAGCAGCTTATACCAGGGTGCCTACGAGCAGTACTTC. The J gene is TRBJ2-7, the V gene TRBV7-8, with D perhaps matching TRBD1 (5 bases). The ends were cut back, 2 bases at V and 2 bases at J, with 10 bases in the middle. CDR3 length: 14 amino acids. The germline gives CDR1 SGHVS, CDR2 FQNEAQ.

This clonotype was seen more than once but under ten times. The V call is TRBV20-1, the J call TRBJ2-1; the D is unclear. The CDR3 is made up of 11 amino acids. Per the germline V gene, CDR1 is DFQATT and CDR2 is SNEGSKA (reference sequence). Between the trimmed V and J ends, which lost 3 bases and 9 bases, there was a span of 9 bases. CDR3 amino acids: CSASRRSEQFF. The CDR3 bases are TGCAGTGCTAGTCGCCGGAGTGAGCAGTTCTTC.

This rearrangement joins TRBV20-1 to TRBJ2-1; no definite D call. This CDR3 region has 14 residues. Trimming removed 5 bases from V and 5 bases from J, with 16 bases in between. Germline assignment: CDR1 DFQATT and CDR2 SNEGSKA (reference sequence). Here the CDR3 reads CSALEIGRNNEQFF. The CDR3, as DNA: TGCAGTGCTCTAGAGATCGGCCGAAACAATGAGCAGTTCTTC.

The chain joins TRBV12-3 or TRBV12-4 to TRBJ2-1; 9 nucleotides match TRBD2. V was clipped by 0 bases and J by 8 bases; unmatched bases: 11. The CDR3 extends over 17 amino acids. In DNA, the CDR3 is TGTGCCAGCAGTTTAGCGACTAGCGGCCTTGGGTGGGATGAGCAGTTCTTC. It translates to CASSLATSGLGWDEQFF.

This clonotype was seen only a few times. V usage is TRBV6-5 and J usage is TRBJ1-2, with D maybe TRBD1 (5 bases). Germline V CDR1 and CDR2: MNHEY, SVGAGI. Deletions cut 0 bases from V and 4 bases from J, with 21 bases between. CDR3 size: 18 residues. This CDR3 is CASSYSRAGSATTYGYTF. In nucleotides, the CDR3 is TGTGCCAGCAGTTACTCGCGGGCAGGGAGCGCGACCACCTATGGCTACACCTTC.

Many counts were recorded for this clonotype. The rearrangement uses TRBV20-1 and TRBJ2-1, with TRBD1 identical over 7 bases. J was trimmed by 3 bases and V by 5 bases; bases with no gene match: 10. Per the germline V gene, CDR1 is DFQATT and CDR2 is SNEGSKA (reference sequence). The CDR3 length is 15 residues. The CDR3 reads CSAPRRGGGYNEQFF. The CDR3 DNA reads as TGCAGTGCTCCGCGGAGAGGGGGCGGCTACAATGAGCAGTTCTTC.